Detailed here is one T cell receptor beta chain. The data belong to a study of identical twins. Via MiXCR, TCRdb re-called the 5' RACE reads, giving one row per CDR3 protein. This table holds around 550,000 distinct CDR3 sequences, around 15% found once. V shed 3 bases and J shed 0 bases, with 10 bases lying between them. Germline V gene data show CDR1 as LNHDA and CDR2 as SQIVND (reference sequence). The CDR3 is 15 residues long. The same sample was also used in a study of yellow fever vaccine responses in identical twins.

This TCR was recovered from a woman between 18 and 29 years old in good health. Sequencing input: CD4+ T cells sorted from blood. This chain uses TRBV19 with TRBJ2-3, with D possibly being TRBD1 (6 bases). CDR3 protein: CASSIKGQSTDTQYF. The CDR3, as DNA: TGTGCCAGTAGTATTAAAGGACAGAGCACAGATACGCAGTATTTT. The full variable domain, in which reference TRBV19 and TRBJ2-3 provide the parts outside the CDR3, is DGGITQSPKYLFRKEGQNVTLSCEQNLNHDAMYWYRQDPGQGLRLIYYSQIVNDFQKGDIAEGYSVSREKKESFPLTVTSAQKNPTAFYLCASSIKGQSTDTQYFGPGTRLTVL.